The 18 T cell receptor beta chains given below trace back to one sample, sequenced in a study of T cell responses to AZD1222 COVID-19 vaccine. TCRdb's copy holds only in-frame clones and misses some; the assay was immunoSEQ multiplex PCR. The sample holds 150,000 to 200,000 clones, approximately 90% seen once. This sample comprised peripheral blood, obtained 28 days after the second AZD1222 dose. The receptors shown here come from an adult who received the AZD1222 COVID-19 vaccine.

This chain joins TRBV15 and TRBJ2-4, with TRBD2 matching over 8 bases. After removal of 0 bases from V and 6 bases from J, the junction contained 4 bases not matched to a gene. The CDR3 contains 15 residues. CDR1 and CDR2 from the germline V gene are LNHNV and YYDKDF (reference sequence). The DNA of the CDR3 is TGTGCCACCAGCAGAGATCGCCTAGCGGGAAACATTCAGTACTTC. It translates to CATSRDRLAGNIQYF.

This clone was seen only once. This rearrangement joins TRBV2 to TRBJ2-2; 13 nucleotides line up with TRBD2. Germline lookup yields CDR1 SNHLY and CDR2 FYNNEI. V gave up 4 bases and J gave up 6 bases; unmatched junction bases: 2. The CDR3 spans 15 residues. DNA of the CDR3: TGTGCCAGCAGTGGGACTAGCGGGAGCCCCGGGGAGCTGTTTTTT. Encoded protein: CASSGTSGSPGELFF.

This chain joins TRBV6-2 or TRBV6-3 and TRBJ2-1, with 8 bases identical to TRBD2. Germline V lookup: CDR1 MNHEY, CDR2 SVGEGT. Trimming took 2 bases from V and 4 from J; bases not matched to a gene: 7. The length of the CDR3 is 16 residues. CDR3 in DNA: TGTGCCAGCAGTTACGAACTAGCGGAGATTTACAATGAGCAGTTCTTC. This codes for CASSYELAEIYNEQFF.

This chain joins TRBV7-3 and TRBJ2-2; 8 bases are shared with TRBD1. Germline V gene sequence: CDR1 SGHTA, CDR2 FQGTGA. The ends lost 5 bases at V and 4 bases at J; junction bases unmatched: 6. The CDR3 runs 15 residues. The CDR3 protein is CASSPSGGATGELFF. The CDR3 nucleotides read TGTGCCAGCAGCCCATCAGGGGGCGCCACCGGGGAGCTGTTTTTT. The full variable domain, its missing parts supplied by reference TRBV7-3 and TRBJ2-2, is GAGVSQTPSNKVTEKGKYVELRCDPISGHTALYWYRQSLGQGPEFLIYFQGTGAADDSGLPNDRFFAVRPEGSVSTLKIQRTERGDSAVYLCASSPSGGATGELFFGEGSRLTVL.

V gene TRBV6-2 or TRBV6-3 combines with J gene TRBJ1-6; D unclear. The CDR3 runs to 17 residues. Germline V gene sequence: CDR1 MNHEY, CDR2 SVGEGT. Trimming took off 2 bases at V and 0 bases at J, with 11 bases between the two ends. The CDR3 nucleotides are TGTGCCAGCAGTTACGATGGGCGGAGCTCCTATAATTCACCCCTCCACTTT. Translated, it gives CASSYDGRSSYNSPLHF.

The rearrangement links TRBV9 to TRBJ2-7; unclear D gene. CDR1 is SGDLS, CDR2 YYNGEE, per germline. The CDR3 contains 15 residues. Trimming shortened V by 2 bases and J by 3 bases, and 15 bases separated the two germline ends. As DNA, the CDR3 is TGTGCCAGCAGCGTGAGGTCGGGTTCTGTCTACGAGCAGTACTTC. Its protein is CASSVRSGSVYEQYF.

The DNA of the CDR3 is TGCAGTGCTAGTGGAGATGGTGGGGCCAACGTCCTGACTTTC. Translated, it gives CSASGDGGANVLTF. The rearrangement uses TRBV20-1 and TRBJ2-6; D call uncertain. Germline V gene sequence: CDR1 DFQATT, CDR2 SNEGSKA (reference sequence). CDR3 length: 14 residues. V dropped 3 bases and J dropped 3 bases, with 9 bases sitting between them.

This chain joins TRBV9 and TRBJ2-7; 9 nucleotides align to TRBD2. CDR1 is SGDLS, CDR2 YYNGEE, per germline. This CDR3 has 17 residues. V gave up 0 bases and J gave up 4 bases; unmatched junction bases: 11. The CDR3 DNA reads as TGTGCCAGCAGCGTAGCCGACGGGACTAGCCGTAAGTACGAGCAGTACTTC. It is translated as CASSVADGTSRKYEQYF.

This clone appeared once. The chain carries TRBV6-6 and TRBJ2-3; possible D gene TRBD2, 6 bases. The CDR3 consists of 13 residues. Looked up from germline, CDR1 is MNHNY and CDR2 is SVGAGI (reference sequence). Trimming removed 11 bases at V and 4 bases at J, with 16 bases between. CDR3 sequence: CASLGGAADTQYF. CDR3 sequence (DNA): TGTGCCTCTTTAGGCGGGGCCGCAGATACGCAGTATTTT.

The chain links TRBV6-5 to TRBJ2-2, with D hard to call. The V gene lost 6 bases and the J gene lost 3 bases, with 8 bases spanning the gap. This CDR3 has 13 residues. CDR1 MNHEY and CDR2 SVGAGI come from the germline V gene. The CDR3 sequence is CASRLGYTGELFF. Written as DNA, the CDR3 is TGTGCCAGCAGGCTTGGGTACACCGGGGAGCTGTTTTTT.

The rearrangement joins TRBV28 to TRBJ2-1, with D perhaps matching TRBD1 or TRBD2 (7 bases each). Germline assignment: CDR1 MDHEN and CDR2 SYDVKM. V shed 6 bases and J shed 4 bases, with 16 bases lying between them. This CDR3 contains 15 residues. The CDR3 nucleotides are TGTGCCAGCAGCCCACAGGGGAGGGGGTACAATGAGCAGTTCTTC. This gives the protein CASSPQGRGYNEQFF.

This chain joins TRBV5-6 and TRBJ1-5; 7 bases agree with TRBD1. This CDR3 has 13 residues. From germline, CDR1 is SGHDT and CDR2 YYEEEE. Trimming at V came to 7 bases and at J to 6 bases, leaving 7 bases not matched to a gene. DNA for the CDR3: TGTGCCAGCGTAAAGGGGGCAGGTCAGCCCCAGCATTTT. Its protein is CASVKGAGQPQHF.

The CDR3 here is CASSRGDPKETQYF. Here the CDR3 DNA reads TGTGCCAGCAGTAGGGGGGACCCTAAAGAGACCCAGTACTTC. This chain joins TRBV11-2 and TRBJ2-5, with D perhaps given as TRBD1 or TRBD2 (6 bases each). This CDR3 is built from 14 residues. The germline CDR1 and CDR2 sequences are SGHAT and FQNNGV. Trimming pared 6 bases from V and 3 bases from J, leaving 14 bases between.

The V call is TRBV28, the J call TRBJ1-5; D ambiguous. This CDR3 comprises 15 residues. From germline, CDR1 is MDHEN and CDR2 SYDVKM. V was pared by 6 bases and J by 2 bases, with 14 bases between. CDR3 amino acids: CASSPIVGGNQPQHF. The CDR3 nucleotides read TGTGCCAGCAGCCCAATCGTTGGGGGCAATCAGCCCCAGCATTTT.

DNA for the CDR3: TGTGCCAGCAGTCAACCTATTCCGGGACAGAAAGATACGCAGTATTTT. Translating it yields CASSQPIPGQKDTQYF. This chain connects TRBV28 to TRBJ2-3, with 7 nucleotides matching TRBD1. The CDR3 covers 16 residues. CDR1 and CDR2 (germline): MDHEN, SYDVKM. The ends lost 5 bases at V and 5 bases at J; junction bases unmatched: 13. The full variable domain, its missing parts supplied by reference TRBV28 and TRBJ2-3, is DVKVTQSSRYLVKRTGEKVFLECVQDMDHENMFWYRQDPGLGLRLIYFSYDVKMKEKGDIPEGYSVSREKKERFSLILESASTNQTSMYLCASSQPIPGQKDTQYFGPGTRLTVL.

The chain is built from TRBV7-9 and TRBJ2-1; D is uncertain. Germline CDR1 reads SEHNR; CDR2 reads FQNEAQ (reference sequence). The CDR3 spans 14 residues. Trimming left V 5 bases short and J 8 bases short, with 16 bases between. CDR3 region: CASSLWGSLDEQFF. CDR3 in DNA: TGTGCCAGCAGCCTCTGGGGTTCCCTCGATGAGCAGTTCTTC.

DNA of the CDR3: TGTGCCAGCAGCCGGGGACGTCTCTCCTACGAGCAGTACTTC. This encodes CASSRGRLSYEQYF. The genes are TRBV7-9 and TRBJ2-7, with D perhaps given as TRBD1 or TRBD2 (5 bases each). The CDR3 has 14 amino acids. V shed 5 bases and J shed 0 bases, with 11 bases lying between them. The V gene's germline CDR1 is SEHNR and CDR2 FQNEAQ (reference sequence).

This chain links TRBV2 with TRBJ2-1, with unresolved D. In germline, CDR1 is SNHLY, CDR2 FYNNEI. V lost 7 bases and J 0 bases, leaving 13 bases between the germline ends. The CDR3 length is 15 residues. Written as DNA, the CDR3 is TGTGCCAGCATGCGGACGGAAAGCTCCTACAATGAGCAGTTCTTC. Protein product: CASMRTESSYNEQFF. The whole variable domain, remainder taken from reference TRBV2 and TRBJ2-1, is EPEVTQTPSHQVTQMGQEVILRCVPISNHLYFYWYRQILGQKVEFLVSFYNNEISEKSEIFDDQFSVERPDGSNFTLKIRSTKLEDSAMYFCASMRTESSYNEQFFGPGTRLTVL.